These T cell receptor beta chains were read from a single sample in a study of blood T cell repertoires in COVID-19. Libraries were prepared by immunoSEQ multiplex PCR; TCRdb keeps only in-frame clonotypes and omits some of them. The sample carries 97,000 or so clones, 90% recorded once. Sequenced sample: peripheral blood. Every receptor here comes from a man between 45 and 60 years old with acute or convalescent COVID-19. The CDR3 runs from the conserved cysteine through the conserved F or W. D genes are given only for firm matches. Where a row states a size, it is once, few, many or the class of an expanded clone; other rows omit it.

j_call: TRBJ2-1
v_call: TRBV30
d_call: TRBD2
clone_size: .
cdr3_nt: TGTGCCTGGAGGCGGACTAGCGGGAGCTCCTACAATGAGCAGTTCTTC
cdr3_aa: CAWRRTSGSSYNEQFF

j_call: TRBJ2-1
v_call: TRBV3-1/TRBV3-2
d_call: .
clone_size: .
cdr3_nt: TGTGCCAGCAGCCAAGAGGCGGGCTCCTACAATGAGCAGTTCTTC
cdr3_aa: CASSQEAGSYNEQFF

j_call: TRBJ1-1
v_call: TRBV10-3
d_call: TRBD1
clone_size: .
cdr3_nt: TGTGCCATCAGGACAGGGGGTGGGAACACTGAAGCTTTCTTT
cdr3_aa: CAIRTGGGNTEAFF

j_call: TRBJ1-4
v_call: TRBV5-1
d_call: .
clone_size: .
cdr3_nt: TGCGCCAGCAGCCCGAGACTCGCAACTAATGAAAAACTGTTTTTT
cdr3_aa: CASSPRLATNEKLFF

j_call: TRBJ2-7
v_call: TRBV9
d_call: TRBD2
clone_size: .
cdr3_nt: TGTGCCAGCAGCGGGGGGACTAGCGGGAGTGGGGCCTACGAGCAGTACTTC
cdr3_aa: CASSGGTSGSGAYEQYF

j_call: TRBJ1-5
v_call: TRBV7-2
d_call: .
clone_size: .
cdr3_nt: TGTGCCAGCAGCTCCCCTACGTCCAATCAGCCCCAGCATTTT
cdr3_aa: CASSSPTSNQPQHF

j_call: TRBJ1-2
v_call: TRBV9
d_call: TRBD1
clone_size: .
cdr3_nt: TGTGCCAGCAACGTAGGGACAGGGAAAAACTATGGCTACACCTTC
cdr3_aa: CASNVGTGKNYGYTF

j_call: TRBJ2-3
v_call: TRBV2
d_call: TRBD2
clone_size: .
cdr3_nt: TGTGCCAGCAGTGTTACTAAATTAGCGGGAGGGAACACAGATACGCAGTATTTT
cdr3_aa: CASSVTKLAGGNTDTQYF

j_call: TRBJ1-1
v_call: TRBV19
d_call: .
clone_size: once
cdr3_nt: TGTGCCAGTAAGGGGGGGGGCACTGAAGCTTTCTTT
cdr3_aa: CASKGGGTEAFF

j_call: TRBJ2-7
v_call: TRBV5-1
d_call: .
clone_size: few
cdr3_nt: TGCGCCAGCAGCTTGGGTGGGACGGGACTCTACGAGCAGTACTTC
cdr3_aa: CASSLGGTGLYEQYF

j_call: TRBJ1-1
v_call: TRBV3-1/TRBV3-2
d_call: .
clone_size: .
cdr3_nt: TGTGCCAGCAGCCAAGGGGCTGCTCCCGAAGCTTTCTTT
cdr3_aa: CASSQGAAPEAFF

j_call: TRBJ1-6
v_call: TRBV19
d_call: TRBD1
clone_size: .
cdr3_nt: TGTGCCAGTAGCTCGTTCCGGGACAGAAATTCACCCCTCCACTTT
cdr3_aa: CASSSFRDRNSPLHF

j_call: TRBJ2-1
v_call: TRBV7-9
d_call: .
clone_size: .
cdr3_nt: TGTGCCAGCAGCTTAGAAATTGGGTCAGCAGGGTTCTTC
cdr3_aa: CASSLEIGSAGFF

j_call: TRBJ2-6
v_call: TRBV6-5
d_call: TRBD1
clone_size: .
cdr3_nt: TGTGCCAGCAGTCCATCGAGGGGACAGGCGATATCTTTC
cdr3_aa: CASSPSRGQAISF

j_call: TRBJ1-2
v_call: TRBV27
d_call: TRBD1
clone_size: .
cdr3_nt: TGTGCCAGCAGTTTACAGGGGGACTTGGGCTACACCTTC
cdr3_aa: CASSLQGDLGYTF

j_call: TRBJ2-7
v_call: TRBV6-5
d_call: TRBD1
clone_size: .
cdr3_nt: TGTGCCAGCCAGGGACAGGGCGTCTACGAGCAGTACTTC
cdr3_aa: CASQGQGVYEQYF

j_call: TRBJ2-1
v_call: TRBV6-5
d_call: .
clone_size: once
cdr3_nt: TGTGCCAGCGAAAAGGCGGACAATTATTACAATGAGCAGTTCTTC
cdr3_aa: CASEKADNYYNEQFF

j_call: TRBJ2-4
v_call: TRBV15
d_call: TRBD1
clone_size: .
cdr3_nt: TGTGCCACCGCCCGGGACAGGGGTGACATTCAGTACTTC
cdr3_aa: CATARDRGDIQYF

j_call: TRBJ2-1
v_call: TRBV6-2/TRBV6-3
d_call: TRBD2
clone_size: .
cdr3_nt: TGTGCCAGCAGCCAGGGACTAGCGGCCTACAATGAGCAGTTCTTC
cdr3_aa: CASSQGLAAYNEQFF

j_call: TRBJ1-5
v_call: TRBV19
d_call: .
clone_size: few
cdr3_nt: TGTGCCAGTAGTATTACCAGGGCTCCCAATCAGCCCCAGCATTTT
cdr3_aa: CASSITRAPNQPQHF

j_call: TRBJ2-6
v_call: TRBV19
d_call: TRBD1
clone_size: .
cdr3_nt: TGTGCCAGTAGTCATCCGGGACAGGTCCGCTCTGGGGCCAACGTCCTGACTTTC
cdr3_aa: CASSHPGQVRSGANVLTF

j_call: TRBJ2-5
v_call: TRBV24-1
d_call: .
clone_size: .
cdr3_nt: TGTGCCACCAGTGATTTGGGGGGAGGAGAGACCCAGTACTTC
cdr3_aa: CATSDLGGGETQYF

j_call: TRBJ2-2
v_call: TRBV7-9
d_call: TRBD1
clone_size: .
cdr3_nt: TGTGCCAGCAGCTTTCGGACAGGGGGCACCACCGGGGAGCTGTTTTTT
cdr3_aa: CASSFRTGGTTGELFF

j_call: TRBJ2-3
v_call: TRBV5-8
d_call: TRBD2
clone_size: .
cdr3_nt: TGTGCCAGCAGCCGACTAGCGGGATCAGATACGCAGTATTTT
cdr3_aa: CASSRLAGSDTQYF

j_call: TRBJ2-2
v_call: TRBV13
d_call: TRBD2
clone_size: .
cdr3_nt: TGTGCCAGCAGGCGGCTAGCGGGAGGACCTAACACCGGGGAGCTGTTTTTT
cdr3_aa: CASRRLAGGPNTGELFF

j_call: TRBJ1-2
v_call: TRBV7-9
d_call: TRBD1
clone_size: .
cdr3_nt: TGTGCCAGCAGCTTAGGCGACAGGGGTGGCTACACCTTC
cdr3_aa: CASSLGDRGGYTF

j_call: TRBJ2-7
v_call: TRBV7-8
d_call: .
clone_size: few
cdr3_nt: TGTGCCAGCAGCACCAAACTGACAGGTACCTACGAGCAGTACTTC
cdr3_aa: CASSTKLTGTYEQYF

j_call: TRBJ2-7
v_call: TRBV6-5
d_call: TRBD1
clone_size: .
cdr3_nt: TGTGCCAGCAGCCCGGGACAGGGGAGATACGAGCAGTACTTC
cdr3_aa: CASSPGQGRYEQYF

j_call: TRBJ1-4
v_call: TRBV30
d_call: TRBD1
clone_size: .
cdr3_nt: TGTGCCTGGGGACAGGGCGTGGGGAAACTGTTTTTT
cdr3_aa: CAWGQGVGKLFF

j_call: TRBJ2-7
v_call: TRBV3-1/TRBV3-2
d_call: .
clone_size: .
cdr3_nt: TGTGCCAGCCAGGGAGCCAGGGGCCCCCACGAGCAGTACTTC
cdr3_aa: CASQGARGPHEQYF

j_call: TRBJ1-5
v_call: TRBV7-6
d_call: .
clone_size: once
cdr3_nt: TGTGCCAGCAGCTTAGTGGGGGGGGATCAGCCCCAGCATTTT
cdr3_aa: CASSLVGGDQPQHF

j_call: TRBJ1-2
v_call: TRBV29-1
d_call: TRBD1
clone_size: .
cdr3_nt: TGCAGCGTTGAAGATCGGGGGACAGTCTATGGCTACACCTTC
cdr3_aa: CSVEDRGTVYGYTF

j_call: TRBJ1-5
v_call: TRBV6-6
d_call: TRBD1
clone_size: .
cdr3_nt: TGTGCCAGCAGTTCCCGGACAGGGACTAGCAATCAGCCCCAGCATTTT
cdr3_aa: CASSSRTGTSNQPQHF

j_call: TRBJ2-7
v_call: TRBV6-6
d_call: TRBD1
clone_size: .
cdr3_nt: TGTGCCAGCACGTCCTTGGGACAGGGGGCCAACGAGCAGTACTTC
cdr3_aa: CASTSLGQGANEQYF

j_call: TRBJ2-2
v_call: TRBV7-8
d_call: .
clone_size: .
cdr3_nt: TGTGCCAGCAGCTTAGAAGACAGGAACACCGGGGAGCTGTTTTTT
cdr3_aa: CASSLEDRNTGELFF

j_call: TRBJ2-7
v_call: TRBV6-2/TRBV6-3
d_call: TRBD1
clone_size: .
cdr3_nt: TGTGCCAGCAGTTCTCTCGCTGTGGGACAGGGTTCCTACGAGCAGTACTTC
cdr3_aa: CASSSLAVGQGSYEQYF

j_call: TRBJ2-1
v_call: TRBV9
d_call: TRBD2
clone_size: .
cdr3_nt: TGTGCCAGCAGCACTAGCGGGAGTCCCTACAATGAGCAGTTCTTC
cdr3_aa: CASSTSGSPYNEQFF

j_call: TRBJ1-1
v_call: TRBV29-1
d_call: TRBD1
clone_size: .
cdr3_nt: TGCAGCGCCGCGGGACAGCTGGGCACTGAAGCTTTCTTT
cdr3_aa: CSAAGQLGTEAFF

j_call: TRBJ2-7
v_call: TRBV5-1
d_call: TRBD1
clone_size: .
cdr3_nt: TGCGCCAGCAGCTTGGGGACAGGGGGGGACGAGCAGTACTTC
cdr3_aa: CASSLGTGGDEQYF

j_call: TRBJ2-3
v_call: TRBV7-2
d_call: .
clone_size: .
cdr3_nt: TGTGCCAGCAGCCCCCAAATGGTGACAAGCACAGATACGCAGTATTTT
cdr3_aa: CASSPQMVTSTDTQYF

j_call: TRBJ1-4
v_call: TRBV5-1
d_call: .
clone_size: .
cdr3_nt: TGCGCCAGCAGCCCAGAGACAGCAACTAATGAAAAACTGTTTTTT
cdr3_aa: CASSPETATNEKLFF